The 27 T cell receptor beta chains listed next were all sequenced from one sample in a study of T cell responses to AZD1222 COVID-19 vaccine (dated by TCRdb to about 2021). Library preparation was by the immunoSEQ multiplex PCR assay. TCRdb retrieved this table from immuneACCESS and kept in-frame rearrangements only. Not all clones are present; in checked studies, unresolved V genes account for under half, and no reason is known for the remainder. This sample comprises around 180,000 clones, approximately 86% of them detected only once. About 3% of the sample rests with the top ten. The sample's time point label, in plain terms: baseline before first vaccination. Here the sequenced sample was peripheral blood, taken on day 0 of AZD1222 vaccination. All receptors derive from an adult in good health.

CDR3 bases: TGTGCCAGCTCACCACCGTCGGCAGGGGGCTTGGACACCATATATTTT. Translation gives CASSPPSAGGLDTIYF. The V call is TRBV18, the J call TRBJ1-3, with 8 bases that match TRBD1. The V gene end was trimmed by 0 bases and the J gene end by 8 bases; junction bases not matched to a gene: 9. CDR1 and CDR2 from the germline V gene are KGHSH and LQKENI. The CDR3 contains 16 residues.

This clone was recorded a few times. The chain couples TRBV2 to TRBJ1-3, with 12 bases that match TRBD1. After removal of 6 bases from V and 2 bases from J, the junction contained 5 bases not matched to a gene. The length of the CDR3 is 16 residues. Germline V gene sequence: CDR1 SNHLY, CDR2 FYNNEI. The CDR3 nucleotides are TGTGCCAGCAGGCGGGACAGGGGGCATACTGGAAACACCATATATTTT. It yields the protein CASRRDRGHTGNTIYF.

This clone is a singleton in its sample. This chain connects TRBV27 to TRBJ1-4, with a possible D match to TRBD1 (5 bases). The V gene's germline CDR1 is MNHEY and CDR2 SMNVEV (reference sequence). V gave up 9 bases and J gave up 5 bases, with 16 bases separating them. This CDR3 is built from 14 residues. CDR3 region: CASRMGRKNEKLFF. CDR3 nucleotides: TGTGCCAGTCGAATGGGACGGAAAAATGAAAAACTGTTTTTT.

The chain is built from TRBV6-5 and TRBJ1-1; possibly TRBD1 for D (5 bases). Per the germline V gene, CDR1 is MNHEY and CDR2 is SVGAGI. Trimming pared 2 bases from V and 10 bases from J, leaving 17 bases between. The CDR3 length is 14 residues. CDR3 in DNA: TGTGCCAGCAGTTACGATGGGGGACGGGTGGTAGCTTTCTTT. Translated: CASSYDGGRVVAFF.

V gene TRBV6-5 combines with J gene TRBJ2-6, with no clear D. The CDR3 runs 13 residues. Germline lookup yields CDR1 MNHEY and CDR2 SVGAGI. The V gene lost 6 bases and the J gene lost 3 bases, with 6 bases spanning the gap. CDR3 bases: TGTGCCAGCAGCCAGGTTGGGGCCAACGTCCTGACTTTC. Translation gives CASSQVGANVLTF.

In DNA form, the CDR3 reads TGTGCCAGTAGTATTGGACAGGGCCCTAACTATGGCTACACCTTC. It yields the protein CASSIGQGPNYGYTF. The chain is built from TRBV19 and TRBJ1-2; TRBD1 matches 8 bases. The CDR3 is made up of 15 amino acids. With V trimmed by 3 bases and J by 0 bases, 3 bases remained unmatched. CDR1 LNHDA and CDR2 SQIVND come from the germline V gene (reference sequence).

The chain has TRBV2 and TRBJ1-4; D ambiguous. Germline V lookup: CDR1 SNHLY, CDR2 FYNNEI. The CDR3 totals 16 residues. Trimming shortened V by 6 bases and J by 3 bases, and 17 bases separated the two germline ends. The CDR3 region is CASSRGQDGANEKLFF. The DNA of the CDR3 is TGTGCCAGCAGCCGCGGCCAGGACGGCGCTAATGAAAAACTGTTTTTT.

V usage is TRBV7-2 and J usage is TRBJ1-6, with TRBD1 matching over 7 bases. This CDR3 is built from 15 residues. V shed 2 bases, J shed 6 bases, and the junction held 4 bases outside the gene matches. Germline CDR1 SGHTA, CDR2 FQGNSA. CDR3 loop: CASSLRRDSNSPLHF. DNA for the CDR3: TGTGCCAGCAGCTTACGCCGGGACAGTAATTCACCCCTCCACTTT.

The chain has TRBV27 and TRBJ1-3; D remains unclear. The V end was cut by 6 bases, the J end by 2 bases, with 11 bases between. Germline V CDR1 and CDR2: MNHEY, SMNVEV (reference sequence). The length of the CDR3 is 14 residues. The CDR3 sequence is CASRLSGAGNTIYF. CDR3 DNA sequence: TGTGCCAGCAGGCTTTCTGGGGCTGGAAACACCATATATTTT.

The V gene is TRBV5-1, the J gene TRBJ2-1; possibly TRBD1 or TRBD2 for D (6 bases each). Germline V gene lookup returns CDR1 SGHRS and CDR2 YFSETQ. The CDR3 contains 17 residues. The V end was cut by 3 bases, the J end by 5 bases, with 21 bases between. The DNA for the CDR3 is TGCGCCAGCAGCTCCCCTGGGGGGCGCGTGGCAGACAATGAGCAGTTCTTC. This codes for CASSSPGGRVADNEQFF.

The chain is built from TRBV6-1 and TRBJ2-7; D is perhaps TRBD2 (5 bases). Trimming removed 3 bases at V and 4 bases at J, with 13 bases between. Germline V gives CDR1 MNHNS, CDR2 SASEGT. The CDR3 consists of 14 residues. CDR3: CASSERAEAYEQYF. CDR3 nucleotides: TGTGCCAGCAGTGAGCGGGCAGAGGCTTACGAGCAGTACTTC.

The rearrangement uses TRBV19 and TRBJ2-7; D may be TRBD2 (5 bases). With 4 bases removed from V and 6 bases from J, the gap between germline ends came to 13 bases. The CDR3 runs to 13 residues. Germline V gene sequence: CDR1 LNHDA, CDR2 SQIVND (reference sequence). The CDR3 DNA is TGTGCCAGTAGTAGCGGGTCCACCGGCGAGCAGTACTTC. Its translation: CASSSGSTGEQYF.

The chain carries TRBV28 and TRBJ1-2; TRBD1 aligns across 10 bases. The J segment lost 6 bases and the V segment lost 2 bases, leaving 12 bases of the junction unmatched. The CDR3 contains 17 residues. Germline V gene sequence: CDR1 MDHEN, CDR2 SYDVKM. CDR3 DNA: TGTGCCAGCAGTTTACTGCCCCCGGGACAGGGGATGGATGGCTACACCTTC. Amino acid sequence: CASSLLPPGQGMDGYTF.

The V gene is TRBV5-6, the J gene TRBJ2-3; tentative D call: TRBD2 (6 bases). CDR3 length: 14 residues. Looked up from germline, CDR1 is SGHDT and CDR2 is YYEEEE. The V gene lost 7 bases and the J gene lost 0 bases, with 12 bases spanning the gap. In DNA, the CDR3 is TGTGCCAGCGGACCCGGGAGAAGCACAGATACGCAGTATTTT. Amino acid sequence: CASGPGRSTDTQYF.

This chain joins TRBV5-8 and TRBJ2-1, with 11 positions matching TRBD2. CDR1 is SGHTS, CDR2 YDEGEE, per germline. V shed 2 bases and J 15 bases; nucleotides not matched to a gene: 7. CDR3 size: 13 residues. In DNA form, the CDR3 reads TGTGCCAGCAGCTTAGATACTAGCGGGAGTGGGTTCTTC. Translated: CASSLDTSGSGFF.

This sequence joins TRBV6-5 and TRBJ2-1; D is unresolved. The V end lost 0 bases, the J end lost 3 bases, and 6 bases lay between the germline ends. There are 14 residues in the CDR3. Germline V lookup: CDR1 MNHEY, CDR2 SVGAGI. The CDR3 coding sequence is TGTGCCAGCAGTTACTCGAGAGGCTACAATGAGCAGTTCTTC. Its translation: CASSYSRGYNEQFF.

Points on this clone: Germline is not matched at one junction end, which may reflect a read error. In the same sample, other DNA sequences code for this CDR3. This chain connects TRBV19 to TRBJ1-1; no firm D call. This CDR3 spans 13 amino acids. Germline V CDR1 and CDR2: LNHDA, SQIVND (reference sequence). CDR3 region: CASSTFSGSEAFF. In DNA form, the CDR3 reads TGTGCCAGTAGTACCTTTAGCGGCAGTGAAGCCTTCTTT.

This rearrangement joins TRBV19 to TRBJ1-2, with D possibly TRBD1 on 5 matching bases. CDR3 length: 14 amino acids. CDR1 and CDR2 from the germline V gene are LNHDA and SQIVND (reference sequence). Trimming removed 10 bases from V and 1 base from J, with 16 bases in between. CDR3 DNA sequence: TGTGCCACCCTCGGGACTAAATTTAACTATGGCTACACCTTC. Translating it yields CATLGTKFNYGYTF.

This clone was seen only once. V and J are TRBV29-1 and TRBJ2-3; 8 bases match TRBD1. The junction had 8 bases not matched to a gene; V was cut back by 6 bases and J by 6 bases. The CDR3 is made up of 13 amino acids. CDR1 is SQVTM, CDR2 ANQGSEA, per germline. CDR3 sequence (DNA): TGCAGCGTGACCGGGACAGGAGACGATACGCAGTATTTT. As protein: CSVTGTGDDTQYF.

V usage is TRBV5-1 and J usage is TRBJ2-7, with D tentatively TRBD1 (5 bases). The V and J ends lost 4 bases and 4 bases respectively, with 15 bases between them. Germline V lookup: CDR1 SGHRS, CDR2 YFSETQ. The CDR3 runs to 14 residues. CDR3 in amino acids: CASSTGPTSYEQYF. For the CDR3, the DNA is TGCGCCAGCAGCACAGGCCCTACCTCTTACGAGCAGTACTTC. Together with reference TRBV5-1 and TRBJ2-7, the CDR3 gives the full variable domain: KAGVTQTPRYLIKTRGQQVTLSCSPISGHRSVSWYQQTPGQGLQFLFEYFSETQRNKGNFPGRFSGRQFSNSRSEMNVSTLELGDSALYLCASSTGPTSYEQYFGPGTRLTVT.

This clone was seen a handful of times. This chain connects TRBV6-5 to TRBJ2-6, with D possibly called TRBD1 or TRBD2 (5 bases each). The CDR3 is made up of 15 amino acids. CDR1 is MNHEY and CDR2 is SVGAGI in the germline V gene. The germline V and J ends were trimmed by 7 bases and 0 bases, with 10 bases remaining between them. The CDR3 nucleotides are TGTGCCAGCATCACGGGGACCTCTGGGGCCAACGTCCTGACTTTC. This codes for CASITGTSGANVLTF.

The rearrangement links TRBV5-1 to TRBJ1-3, with D perhaps TRBD1 (6 bases). The germline V gene has CDR1 SGHRS and CDR2 YFSETQ. Trimming cost V 9 bases and J 0 bases, with 16 bases left between them. The CDR3 totals 15 residues. CDR3 sequence (DNA): TGCGCCAACCCGGGACACAATTTCTCTGGAAACACCATATATTTT. This codes for CANPGHNFSGNTIYF.

The chain combines TRBV2 with TRBJ1-5; perhaps TRBD1 as D (5 bases). The V end lost 0 bases, the J end lost 2 bases, and 8 bases lay between the germline ends. Germline values: CDR1 SNHLY, CDR2 FYNNEI. CDR3 length: 15 amino acids. As DNA, the CDR3 is TGTGCCAGCAGTGAAGCTCTAGGGGGCAATCAGCCCCAGCATTTT. It codes for CASSEALGGNQPQHF.

The chain uses TRBV7-2 and TRBJ1-2; the match to TRBD1 covers 8 bases. The junction had 9 bases not matched to a gene; V was cut back by 4 bases and J by 8 bases. This CDR3 region has 14 residues. The germline CDR1 and CDR2 sequences are SGHTA and FQGNSA. The CDR3 DNA reads as TGTGCCAGCAGCTCGGGACAGGCCCTGTACGGCTACACCTTC. Translation: CASSSGQALYGYTF.

The V gene is TRBV7-8, the J gene TRBJ1-5; D gene unclear. Trimming took off 1 base at V and 0 bases at J, with 7 bases between the two ends. The CDR3 has 15 residues. Germline CDR1 and CDR2: SGHVS and FQNEAQ. CDR3: CASSLEGYSNQPQHF. CDR3 DNA: TGTGCCAGCAGCTTAGAGGGCTATAGCAATCAGCCCCAGCATTTT.

The chain employs TRBV9 and TRBJ2-7; D unresolved. V lost 4 bases and J lost 3, with 5 bases in between. Looked up from germline, CDR1 is SGDLS and CDR2 is YYNGEE. CDR3 length: 11 residues. The CDR3 DNA is TGTGCCAGCAGCAACCTCTACGAGCAGTACTTC. The encoded protein is CASSNLYEQYF. Supplemented by reference TRBV9 and TRBJ2-7, the full variable domain reads DSGVTQTPKHLITATGQRVTLRCSPRSGDLSVYWYQQSLDQGLQFLIQYYNGEERAKGNILERFSAQQFPDLHSELNLSSLELGDSALYFCASSNLYEQYFGPGTRLTVT.

This clone was seen a few times. This chain links TRBV19 with TRBJ1-4; TRBD1 matches at 8 bases. Germline V lookup: CDR1 LNHDA, CDR2 SQIVND (reference sequence). CDR3 length: 15 amino acids. Trimming removed 6 bases from V and 8 bases from J; junction bases left unmatched: 11. As DNA, the CDR3 is TGTGCCAGTAGGTATGGACAGGGAAAGATAGAAAAACTGTTTTTT. Translating it yields CASRYGQGKIEKLFF.